This TCR beta chain derives from a study of blood T cell repertoires in COVID-19. About the research overall: Acute and convalescent COVID-19 specimens originated in the United States, Italy and Spain.

In the authors' methods: Nucleated cell counts were estimated from reference gene primer amplification. Sequencing used immunoSEQ multiplex PCR; TCRdb keeps in-frame clones, though not all of them. That table furnishes V, J and clone size, whereas the DNA furnished D and trimming. There are hundreds of thousands of clones in the sample; approximately 83% occur only once, and less than 2.5% lies in the top ten. The V gene lost 5 bases and the J gene lost 1 base, with 11 bases spanning the gap. CDR3 length: 14 amino acids. CDR1 LNHDA and CDR2 SQIVND come from the germline V gene (reference sequence). Recruits, aged roughly 18 to 95 years, lived in 25 or so US areas. Participants' reported clinical history set cohort assignment.

Sequences were obtained from PBMCs or T cells enriched from blood (not recorded which). The J gene is TRBJ1-1, the V gene TRBV19; D is possibly TRBD1 (5 bases). The source of this sequence is a man aged 25 to 40 who had recovered from COVID-19. The CDR3 is CASSGGVGNTEAFF. Here the CDR3 DNA reads TGTGCCAGTAGTGGAGGGGTTGGGAACACTGAAGCTTTCTTT.